A few counts support the clone carrying this T cell receptor beta chain. Antigen specificity is unknown. The data are from a study of CD8+ T cells in alopecia areata. Broader study findings: Although TCR sharing was seen in mice, sharing across patients was less clear, possibly for HLA-related reasons. Especially in alopecia totalis/universalis, lesional scalp showed greater clonality than normal scalp did.

The CDR3 runs to 12 residues. Trimming removed 5 bases at V and 5 bases at J, with 6 bases between. In germline, CDR1 is SSHAT, CDR2 FNYEAQ (reference sequence). The sorting of PBMCs gave CD4+ and CD8+ T cells. In each case, RNA was isolated and then reverse transcribed into cDNA as the sequencing template. Produced via immunoSEQ multiplex PCR; TCRdb's table is partial and in-frame only. The sample records over 150,000 clones, approximately 60% being singletons. The gene calls are TRBV7-7 and TRBJ2-2; D unclear. The specimen sequenced was CD8+ T cells sorted from blood. The origin of this receptor is a human donor in good health. CDR3 bases: TGTGCCAGCAGCCTACAGACCGGGGAGCTGTTTTTT. Protein sequence: CASSLQTGELFF.